The 30 T cell receptor beta chains presented below share a single source sample, sequenced in a study of post-analysis software for immune sequencing data. Overall study findings and caveats: Compared with controls, patients had more of roughly 5 TRBV segments, including TRBV5-6, TRBV5-1 and TRBV20-1.

The TCR beta cDNA libraries carried unique molecular identifiers. From the PCR reads, TCRdb called clonotypes with MiXCR, one entry per CDR3 protein. This sample yields some 890,000 distinct CDR3 sequences, of which around 50% are seen a single time; under 6% belongs to the top ten. These receptors' targets are unknown. Specimen: blood. Receptor source: a girl aged 10 to 17 with multiple sclerosis.

The sample holds a few counts of this clonotype. The genes are TRBV20-1 and TRBJ2-7; TRBD1 agrees at 7 bases. CDR1 DFQATT and CDR2 SNEGSKA come from the germline V gene (reference sequence). Germline trimming cut 6 bases from V and 2 bases from J; bases unmatched to any gene: 7. The CDR3 is 13 amino acids. DNA of the CDR3: TGCAGTGCAGGGAACAGGGGTCCCTACGAGCAGTACTTC. This sequence encodes CSAGNRGPYEQYF.

The CDR3 sequence is CASSVGGTVLSMNTEAFF. The CDR3 bases are TGTGCCAGCAGCGTAGGCGGAACAGTCCTTTCCATGAACACTGAAGCTTTCTTT. The rearrangement links TRBV9 to TRBJ1-1; no clear D gene. Germline V gives CDR1 SGDLS, CDR2 YYNGEE. The CDR3 is 18 amino acids. Between the trimmed V and J ends, which lost 0 bases and 0 bases, there was a span of 18 bases.

The chain combines TRBV20-1 with TRBJ1-1, with D hard to call. The V gene lost 0 bases and the J gene lost 6 bases, with 14 bases spanning the gap. The CDR3 has 14 residues. CDR1 and CDR2 from the germline V gene are DFQATT and SNEGSKA (reference sequence). Written as DNA, the CDR3 is TGCAGTGCTAGAGACCCTGGGCAGCTGGCTGAAGCTTTCTTT. It codes for CSARDPGQLAEAFF.

The sample holds a few counts of this clonotype. The genes are TRBV20-1 and TRBJ2-7; D might be TRBD1 (5 bases). V was cut by 2 bases and J by 0 bases, with 20 bases left in between. This CDR3 is built from 17 residues. Germline V gene data show CDR1 as DFQATT and CDR2 as SNEGSKA (reference sequence). CDR3 nucleotide sequence: TGCAGTGCTAGATTCCACCTACCGAGACAGTCCTCCTACGAGCAGTACTTC. Amino acid sequence: CSARFHLPRQSSYEQYF.

This clonotype was observed many times. The CDR3 nucleotides are TGCAGCGTTGGACGGGGGAACACCGGGGAGCTGTTTTTT. Translation gives CSVGRGNTGELFF. V gene TRBV29-1 combines with J gene TRBJ2-2, with D perhaps TRBD2 (5 bases). This CDR3 is 13 amino acids long. Germline CDR1 and CDR2: SQVTM and ANQGSEA. The ends were cut back, 4 bases at V and 1 base at J, with 7 bases in the middle.

This chain connects TRBV7-3 to TRBJ2-5; D possibly corresponds to TRBD1 (6 bases). The germline V gene has CDR1 SGHTA and CDR2 FQGTGA. The V end was cut by 5 bases, the J end by 2 bases, with 15 bases between. The length of the CDR3 is 15 residues. The CDR3 coding sequence is TGTGCCAGCAGCCCCGGCGGACAGAGACAAGAGACCCAGTACTTC. As protein: CASSPGGQRQETQYF.

The sample holds a few counts of this clonotype. The rearrangement joins TRBV29-1 to TRBJ1-2; 7 positions agree with TRBD1. In germline, CDR1 is SQVTM, CDR2 ANQGSEA. The CDR3 has 10 amino acids. V dropped 7 bases and J dropped 12; count of bases not matched to a gene: 8. For the CDR3, the DNA is TGCAGCGCCTGGACAGGAGCAGACACCTTC. Protein sequence: CSAWTGADTF.

The chain employs TRBV5-5 and TRBJ1-5; 8 bases match TRBD1. This CDR3 is built from 15 residues. Germline CDR1 is SGHKS and CDR2 is YYEKEE (reference sequence). Germline trimming cut 4 bases from V and 1 base from J; bases unmatched to any gene: 4. CDR3 loop: CASSGGQGSNQPQHF. The CDR3 coding sequence is TGTGCCAGCAGCGGCGGACAGGGAAGCAATCAGCCCCAGCATTTT.

The rearrangement uses TRBV5-6 and TRBJ2-4; unclear D gene. The assigned J gene may be wrong: the sequence end matches TRBJ2-7 better. The CDR3 is 15 amino acids. Germline lookup yields CDR1 SGHDT and CDR2 YYEEEE. The CDR3 nucleotides are TGTGCCAGCAGCTTGGCAGCAGAAGACACCTACGAGCAGTACTTC. Translated: CASSLAAEDTYEQYF.

The chain couples TRBV2 to TRBJ2-7, with D tentatively TRBD1 or TRBD2 (5 bases each). This CDR3 has 14 residues. V was shortened by 1 base and J by 8 bases, with 15 bases between the two germline ends. Germline V gene data show CDR1 as SNHLY and CDR2 as FYNNEI. As DNA, the CDR3 is TGTGCCAGCAGTGAAGAGTTGGGGACGACCAAGCAGTACTTC. Its translation: CASSEELGTTKQYF.

The genes are TRBV2 and TRBJ2-7; possibly TRBD1 or TRBD2 for D (5 bases each). Trimming removed 6 bases at V and 7 bases at J, with 25 bases between. The CDR3 extends over 16 amino acids. Germline V CDR1 and CDR2: SNHLY, FYNNEI. The CDR3: CASSRTRDLMSREQYF. The DNA for the CDR3 is TGTGCCAGCAGCAGGACCCGGGACCTCATGAGCCGGGAGCAGTACTTC.

This clonotype occurred a few times. The chain links TRBV18 to TRBJ2-5; 7 nucleotides match TRBD1. V lost 4 bases and J lost 1; bases outside the gene matches: 3. The CDR3 loop spans 14 amino acids. CDR1 KGHSH and CDR2 LQKENI come from the germline V gene. CDR3 nucleotides: TGTGCCAGCTCACACGGGACAGCCCAAGAGACCCAGTACTTC. Its translation: CASSHGTAQETQYF.

The genes are TRBV5-1 and TRBJ1-2; D unclear. The CDR3 is 16 amino acids. The V end was cut by 0 bases, the J end by 5 bases, with 17 bases between. Germline values: CDR1 SGHRS, CDR2 YFSETQ. In DNA, the CDR3 is TGCGCCAGCAGCTTGGCCCCCGGGAGCGGAGGGTATGGCTACACCTTC. It translates to CASSLAPGSGGYGYTF. The variable domain in full, completed from reference TRBV5-1 and TRBJ1-2, reads KAGVTQTPRYLIKTRGQQVTLSCSPISGHRSVSWYQQTPGQGLQFLFEYFSETQRNKGNFPGRFSGRQFSNSRSEMNVSTLELGDSALYLCASSLAPGSGGYGYTFGSGTRLTVV.

This clonotype was counted a few times. This sequence joins TRBV6-1 and TRBJ2-1, with D possibly being TRBD1 or TRBD2 (5 bases each). V dropped 6 bases and J dropped 2 bases, with 14 bases sitting between them. The CDR3 loop spans 15 amino acids. Per germline, CDR1 MNHNS and CDR2 SASEGT. For the CDR3, the DNA is TGTGCCAGCAGAAGTACCGGGACCCCCTACAATGAGCAGTTCTTC. It translates to CASRSTGTPYNEQFF.

The table lists this clonotype with many counts. DNA for the CDR3: TGTGCCAGCAGCCCTCGGGGGGGGCTATCCTACGAGCAGTACTTC. It specifies CASSPRGGLSYEQYF. This rearrangement joins TRBV7-6 to TRBJ2-7; 8 bases match TRBD2. This CDR3 has 15 amino acids. CDR1 is SGHVS, CDR2 FNYEAQ, per germline. The J segment lost 1 base and the V segment lost 5 bases, leaving 7 bases of the junction unmatched. Together with reference TRBV7-6 and TRBJ2-7, the CDR3 gives the full variable domain: GAGVSQSPRYKVTKRGQDVALRCDPISGHVSLYWYRQALGQGPEFLTYFNYEAQQDKSGLPNDRFSAERPEGSISTLTIQRTEQRDSAMYRCASSPRGGLSYEQYFGPGTRLTVT.

The rearrangement joins TRBV12-3 or TRBV12-4 to TRBJ2-7; 7 bases match TRBD1. J gave up 0 bases and V 6 bases, and 8 bases lay outside the gene matches. CDR3 length: 15 amino acids. CDR3 protein: CASRPGTVISYEQYF. The DNA for the CDR3 is TGTGCCAGCAGGCCCGGGACAGTTATCTCCTACGAGCAGTACTTC.

This chain connects TRBV5-6 to TRBJ2-4; TRBD2 might be the D (6 bases). The length of the CDR3 is 14 residues. Germline CDR1 and CDR2: SGHDT and YYEEEE. V was shortened by 0 bases and J by 13 bases, with 17 bases between the two germline ends. The CDR3 bases are TGTGCCAGCAGCTTGGCCGCCAGGCGGGGAAAGCAGTACTTC. This translates into CASSLAARRGKQYF.

This clonotype showed up just a few times. The gene calls are TRBV27 and TRBJ2-2; unclear D gene. There are 15 residues in the CDR3. Per the germline V gene, CDR1 is MNHEY and CDR2 is SMNVEV (reference sequence). Trimming cost V 2 bases and J 0 bases, with 7 bases left between them. CDR3 DNA sequence: TGTGCCAGCAGTTTAAGGGCCGCGAACACCGGGGAGCTGTTTTTT. Amino acids: CASSLRAANTGELFF.

The V and J genes are TRBV20-1 and TRBJ2-1; D not resolved. V was clipped by 3 bases and J by 2 bases, with 11 bases between them. CDR1 and CDR2 (germline): DFQATT, SNEGSKA (reference sequence). The CDR3 loop spans 14 amino acids. The CDR3 loop reads CSASASSTYNEQFF. The CDR3 region has the DNA TGCAGTGCTAGTGCCAGCAGTACCTACAATGAGCAGTTCTTC.

V and J are TRBV10-2 and TRBJ2-1; possible D gene TRBD1, 6 bases. Germline CDR1 WSHSY, CDR2 SAAADI. This CDR3 is 15 amino acids long. V was clipped by 2 bases and J by 4 bases, with 12 bases between them. The CDR3 reads CASSEGATGYNEQFF. The CDR3 coding sequence is TGCGCCAGCAGTGAGGGTGCGACAGGATACAATGAGCAGTTCTTC.

V usage is TRBV7-9 and J usage is TRBJ2-1, with 8 bases aligning to TRBD1. V was pared by 3 bases and J by 4 bases, with 5 bases of the junction left unmatched. Germline CDR1 is SEHNR and CDR2 is FQNEAQ (reference sequence). The CDR3 length is 15 residues. CDR3 bases: TGTGCCAGCAGCTTCCAGGGGGCCATATACAATGAGCAGTTCTTC. Encoded protein: CASSFQGAIYNEQFF.

This clonotype has only a few counts. The chain couples TRBV6-1 to TRBJ1-2, with D unclear. CDR1 is MNHNS and CDR2 is SASEGT in the germline V gene. The CDR3 runs 12 residues. With 4 bases removed from V and 4 bases from J, the gap between germline ends came to 7 bases. The CDR3 sequence: CASSARLYGYTF. In DNA form, the CDR3 reads TGTGCCAGCAGTGCCCGCCTCTATGGCTACACCTTC.

This chain links TRBV20-1 with TRBJ2-7, with TRBD1 matching 8 bases. The CDR3 loop spans 13 amino acids. CDR1 is DFQATT and CDR2 is SNEGSKA in the germline V gene (reference sequence). V lost 4 bases to trimming and J lost 0 bases; unmatched junction nucleotides: 2. The CDR3 spells CSAKDRDSYEQYF. DNA of the CDR3: TGCAGTGCTAAGGACAGGGACTCCTACGAGCAGTACTTC.

A single count supports this clonotype. The CDR3 sequence: CASSLGRDGYGYTF. The CDR3 region has the DNA TGTGCCAGCAGCTTAGGGAGGGACGGCTATGGCTACACCTTC. The chain uses TRBV7-9 and TRBJ1-2; weak D call: TRBD1 (5 bases). CDR1 SEHNR and CDR2 FQNEAQ come from the germline V gene (reference sequence). The CDR3 totals 14 residues. Trimming left V 1 base short and J 4 bases short, with 10 bases between.

The V and J genes are TRBV29-1 and TRBJ2-7, with 7 bases fitting TRBD2. CDR1 is SQVTM, CDR2 ANQGSEA, per germline. The CDR3 loop spans 13 amino acids. V was clipped by 6 bases and J by 2 bases; unmatched bases: 7. Written as DNA, the CDR3 is TGCAGCGTGGGAGGGCGGAGTACCTACGAGCAGTACTTC. As protein: CSVGGRSTYEQYF.

The genes are TRBV5-1 and TRBJ2-5; TRBD1 agrees at 7 bases. This CDR3 comprises 14 residues. Germline V gives CDR1 SGHRS, CDR2 YFSETQ. V lost 5 bases and J lost 2; bases outside the gene matches: 6. Written as DNA, the CDR3 is TGCGCCAGCAGACAAGGACAGGTTCAAGAGACCCAGTACTTC. The encoded protein is CASRQGQVQETQYF. Looking up the rest from reference TRBV5-1 and TRBJ2-5 gives the full variable domain: KAGVTQTPRYLIKTRGQQVTLSCSPISGHRSVSWYQQTPGQGLQFLFEYFSETQRNKGNFPGRFSGRQFSNSRSEMNVSTLELGDSALYLCASRQGQVQETQYFGPGTRLLVL.

This clonotype was seen more than once but under ten times. The chain links TRBV20-1 to TRBJ2-1; 7 bases agree with TRBD1. CDR3 length: 16 residues. The V gene end was trimmed by 1 base and the J gene end by 7 bases; junction bases not matched to a gene: 13. CDR1 DFQATT and CDR2 SNEGSKA come from the germline V gene (reference sequence). CDR3 protein: CSARGGGTAYPNEQFF. Here the CDR3 DNA reads TGCAGTGCTAGAGGCGGTGGGACAGCCTATCCAAATGAGCAGTTCTTC.

This clonotype has a single count. The chain employs TRBV12-5 and TRBJ1-1; D is ambiguous. The V end was cut by 0 bases, the J end by 9 bases, with 5 bases between. The CDR3 runs 11 residues. Germline loops: CDR1 LGHNT, CDR2 FRNRAP. The CDR3 sequence: CASGLVGQAFF. In nucleotides, the CDR3 is TGTGCTAGTGGTTTGGTCGGACAAGCTTTCTTT.

The rearrangement joins TRBV20-1 to TRBJ2-1, with a possible D match to TRBD2 (5 bases). The CDR3 extends over 11 amino acids. The germline V gene encodes CDR1 DFQATT and CDR2 SNEGSKA (reference sequence). CDR3: CSLGKANEQFF. The CDR3 DNA is TGCAGCCTCGGGAAGGCCAATGAGCAGTTCTTC.

The chain links TRBV6-4 to TRBJ2-1; D might be TRBD1 (5 bases). This CDR3 has 14 amino acids. Deletions cut 0 bases from V and 3 bases from J, with 6 bases between. Germline V gene lookup returns CDR1 MRHNA and CDR2 SNTAGT. The CDR3, as DNA: TGTGCCAGCAGTGACTCAGGGGACTACAATGAGCAGTTCTTC. This translates into CASSDSGDYNEQFF.